The sequence of this T cell receptor beta chain was determined in a study of PD-1 blockade in mismatch repair-deficient tumors. The wider study: All were previously treated, progressing patients with around eleven mismatch repair-deficient cancer types.

TCRs were sequenced from a few patients responding to pembrolizumab. Germline CDR1 is SNHLY and CDR2 is FYNNEI. V lost 2 bases to trimming and J lost 5 bases, with 13 bases between them. The CDR3 is made up of 14 amino acids. Note on this clone: No antigen is known for it.

General study findings and limits: Tumor-resident clones, often undetectable pretreatment in blood, expanded then contracted after pembrolizumab.

TCRdb keeps only in-frame clones here, not all; method: immunoSEQ multiplex PCR. The table includes some 84,000 clones, more than 65% detected once. The source was peripheral blood, collected 12 weeks after starting pembrolizumab. This chain links TRBV2 with TRBJ2-7, with a weak D call TRBD2 (5 bases). The clonotype originates from an adult with mismatch repair-deficient cancer. The CDR3 bases are TGTGCCAGCAGTGAATGGGCCGGGATGGACGAGCAGTACTTC. Protein sequence: CASSEWAGMDEQYF.